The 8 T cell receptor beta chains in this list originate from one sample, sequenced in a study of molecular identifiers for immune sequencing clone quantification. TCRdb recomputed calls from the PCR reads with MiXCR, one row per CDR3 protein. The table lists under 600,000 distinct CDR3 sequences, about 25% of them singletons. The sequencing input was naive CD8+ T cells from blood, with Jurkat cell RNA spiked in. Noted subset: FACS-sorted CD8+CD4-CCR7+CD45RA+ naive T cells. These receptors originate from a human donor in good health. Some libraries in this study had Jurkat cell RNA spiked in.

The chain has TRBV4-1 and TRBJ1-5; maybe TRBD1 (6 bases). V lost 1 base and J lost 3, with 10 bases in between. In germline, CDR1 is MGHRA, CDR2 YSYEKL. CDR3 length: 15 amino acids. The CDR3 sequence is CASSQGGGVNQPQHF. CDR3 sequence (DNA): TGCGCCAGCAGCCAAGGAGGGGGGGTCAATCAGCCCCAGCATTTT.

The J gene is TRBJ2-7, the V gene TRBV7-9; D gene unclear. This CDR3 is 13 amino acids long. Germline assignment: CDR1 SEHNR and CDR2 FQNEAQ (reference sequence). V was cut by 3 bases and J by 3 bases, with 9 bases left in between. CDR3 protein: CASSLAHSYEQYF. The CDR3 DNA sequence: TGTGCCAGCAGCTTGGCACATAGCTACGAGCAGTACTTC.

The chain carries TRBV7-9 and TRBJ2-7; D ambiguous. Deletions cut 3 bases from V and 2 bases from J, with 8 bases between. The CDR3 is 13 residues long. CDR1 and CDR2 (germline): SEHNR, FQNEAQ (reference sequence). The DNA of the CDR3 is TGTGCCAGCAGCTTTGGCAGACCCTACGAGCAGTACTTC. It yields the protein CASSFGRPYEQYF.

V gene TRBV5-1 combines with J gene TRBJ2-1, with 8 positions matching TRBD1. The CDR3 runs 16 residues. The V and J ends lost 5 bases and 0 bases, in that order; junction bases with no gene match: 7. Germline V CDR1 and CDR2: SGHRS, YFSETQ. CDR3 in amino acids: CASRVTGDSSYNEQFF. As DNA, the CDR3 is TGCGCCAGCAGAGTGACAGGGGATAGCTCCTACAATGAGCAGTTCTTC.

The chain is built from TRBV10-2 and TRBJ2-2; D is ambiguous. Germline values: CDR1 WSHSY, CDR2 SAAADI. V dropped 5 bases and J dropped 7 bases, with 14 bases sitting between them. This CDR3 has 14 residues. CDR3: CASSHRARVGELFF. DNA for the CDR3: TGCGCCAGCAGTCACCGGGCCCGTGTCGGGGAGCTGTTTTTT.

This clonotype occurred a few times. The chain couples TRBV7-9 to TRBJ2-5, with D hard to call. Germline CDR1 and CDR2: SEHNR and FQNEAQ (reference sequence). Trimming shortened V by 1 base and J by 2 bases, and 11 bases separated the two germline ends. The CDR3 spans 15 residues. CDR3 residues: CASSLDSLGQETQYF. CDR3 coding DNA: TGTGCCAGCAGCTTAGACAGCCTCGGGCAAGAGACCCAGTACTTC.

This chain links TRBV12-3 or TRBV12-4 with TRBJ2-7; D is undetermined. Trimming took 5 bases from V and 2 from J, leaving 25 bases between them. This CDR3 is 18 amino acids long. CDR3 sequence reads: CASSAQTPAAALAYEQYF. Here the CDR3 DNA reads TGTGCCAGCAGTGCCCAAACCCCCGCGGCCGCTCTGGCCTACGAGCAGTACTTC.

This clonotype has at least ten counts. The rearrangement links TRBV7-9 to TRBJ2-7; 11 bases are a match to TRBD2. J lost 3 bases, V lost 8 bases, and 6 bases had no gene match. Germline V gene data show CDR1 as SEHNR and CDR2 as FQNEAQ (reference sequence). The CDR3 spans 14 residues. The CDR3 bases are TGTGCCAGCCTCGGGACTAGCGGAGACTACGAGCAGTACTTC. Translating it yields CASLGTSGDYEQYF.